The 9 T cell receptor beta chains presented below share a single source sample, sequenced in a study of shared clonotypes between healthy human individuals (dated by TCRdb to about 2020). The library was generated by the immunoSEQ multiplex PCR assay. The clones in this table, taken by TCRdb from immuneACCESS, are in-frame only. Not every clone is retained; where verified, under half of the shortfall comes from an unresolved V gene, and the cause of the rest is unknown. This sample has about 1 million clones in its table, and around four fifths of those were observed once. The top ten clones comprise roughly 1.4% of the sample. Sequenced material: memory CD4+ T cells sorted from blood. What the cell subset or site label conveys for this sample: CD45RA-negative fraction. The receptors shown here come from a man aged 18-30 years in good health.

The chain employs TRBV6-1 and TRBJ1-5, with 10 positions matching TRBD1. The CDR3 extends over 16 amino acids. Losses at the gene ends were 2 bases for V and 9 bases for J; bases not matched to a gene: 10. Germline V gene sequence: CDR1 MNHNS, CDR2 SASEGT. DNA of the CDR3: TGTGCCAGCAGTGAATCTCGACAGGGGGCGCGGATGCCCCAGCATTTT. Its translation: CASSESRQGARMPQHF.

As concerns this clone: A much more abundant neighbour one base away suggests this may be a read error. The chain carries TRBV27 and TRBJ2-5; 11 bases are a match to TRBD2. The CDR3 is 15 amino acids. J gave up 3 bases and V 6 bases, and 6 bases lay outside the gene matches. The germline CDR1 and CDR2 sequences are MNHEY and SMNVEV (reference sequence). For the CDR3, the DNA is TGTGCCAGCAGCCGCGGACTAGCGGGCAAAGAGACCCAGTACTTC. This codes for CASSRGLAGKETQYF.

This clone was seen only a few times. The chain employs TRBV19 and TRBJ1-1, with D possibly matching TRBD1 (5 bases). Trimming removed 7 bases at V and 10 bases at J, with 19 bases between. Germline CDR1 and CDR2: LNHDA and SQIVND (reference sequence). CDR3 length equals 13 residues. This CDR3 is CASISARGNRAFF. The CDR3 DNA reads TGTGCCAGTATATCGGCAAGGGGTAACAGAGCTTTCTTT.

The J gene is TRBJ1-1, the V gene TRBV4-2; D gene ambiguous. The CDR3 sequence is 14 residues long. Germline CDR1 reads LGHNA; CDR2 reads YNFKEQ. Trimming left V 8 bases short and J 6 bases short, with 19 bases between. The CDR3 sequence is CASSPGVTWPEAFF. The CDR3 DNA follows: TGTGCCAGCTCCCCAGGTGTCACGTGGCCTGAAGCTTTCTTT.

The table lists this clone with many counts. The chain employs TRBV5-1 and TRBJ2-1; either TRBD1 or TRBD2 may supply D (5 bases each). This CDR3 spans 15 amino acids. Germline values: CDR1 SGHRS, CDR2 YFSETQ. Trimming removed 4 bases from V and 5 bases from J, with 16 bases in between. Written as DNA, the CDR3 is TGCGCCAGCAGCGTATCCGGGACGACCAACAATGAGCAGTTCTTC. Protein: CASSVSGTTNNEQFF.

The sample holds one count of this clone. The chain carries TRBV6-5 and TRBJ1-2; a weak D match, TRBD1 (5 bases). V was pared by 6 bases and J by 0 bases, with 11 bases between. The CDR3 has 14 residues. In germline, CDR1 is MNHEY, CDR2 SVGAGI. The CDR3 DNA reads TGTGCCAGCAGCCCGGACAAGACTAACTATGGCTACACCTTC. The encoded protein is CASSPDKTNYGYTF.

V and J are TRBV14 and TRBJ1-4; possible D gene TRBD1, 6 bases. The CDR3 extends over 15 amino acids. Per germline, CDR1 SGHDN and CDR2 FVKESK. The ends were cut back, 2 bases at V and 3 bases at J, with 10 bases in the middle. CDR3 amino acids: CASSQSDRSNEKLFF. The CDR3 DNA is TGTGCCAGCAGCCAATCGGACAGATCTAATGAAAAACTGTTTTTT.

CDR3 amino acids: CASSDAPPTSGRNEQFF. The CDR3 nucleotides are TGTGCCAGCAGTGACGCCCCCCCGACTAGCGGGAGGAATGAGCAGTTCTTC. The chain couples TRBV6-1 to TRBJ2-1, with TRBD2 matching 13 bases. The CDR3 runs 17 residues. CDR1 and CDR2 (germline): MNHNS, SASEGT. J was trimmed by 7 bases and V by 3 bases; bases with no gene match: 9.

The chain has TRBV7-2 and TRBJ1-3; D not resolved. Trimming stripped 4 bases from V and 1 base from J, with 8 bases between. Germline assignment: CDR1 SGHTA and CDR2 FQGNSA. CDR3 length: 14 amino acids. As DNA, the CDR3 is TGTGCCAGCAGCTCCGGGGTTTCTGGAAACACCATATATTTT. Amino acids: CASSSGVSGNTIYF. The full variable domain, with the rest looked up from reference TRBV7-2 and TRBJ1-3, is GAGVSQSPSNKVTEKGKDVELRCDPISGHTALYWYRQSLGQGLEFLIYFQGNSAPDKSGLPSDRFSAERTGGSVSTLTIQRTQQEDSAVYLCASSSGVSGNTIYFGEGSWLTVV.